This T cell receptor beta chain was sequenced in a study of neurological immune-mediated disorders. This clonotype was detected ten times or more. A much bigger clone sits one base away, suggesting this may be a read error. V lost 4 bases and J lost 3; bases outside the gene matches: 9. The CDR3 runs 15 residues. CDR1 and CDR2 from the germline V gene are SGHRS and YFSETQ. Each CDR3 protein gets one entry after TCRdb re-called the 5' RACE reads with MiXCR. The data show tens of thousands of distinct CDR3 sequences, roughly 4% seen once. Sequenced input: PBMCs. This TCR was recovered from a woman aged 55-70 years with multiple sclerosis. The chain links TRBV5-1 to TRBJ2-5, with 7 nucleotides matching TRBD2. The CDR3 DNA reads TGCGCCAGCAGCCAATGGACTAGAGGGAAAGAGACCCAGTACTTC. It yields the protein CASSQWTRGKETQYF.